This is a list of T cell receptor beta chains from one sample in a study of blood T cell repertoires in COVID-19. TCRdb's copy holds only in-frame clones and misses some; the assay was immunoSEQ multiplex PCR. The repertoire consists of 250,000 to 350,000 clones, with 80% to 90% occurring once and the leading ten covering about 0.8%. The specimen was peripheral blood. Receptors were obtained from a man between 25 and 39 years old with acute or convalescent COVID-19. Both conserved end residues are part of each CDR3. D genes are given only for firm matches. Some rows mark clone size as missing; the rest say once, few, many or name a class of expanded clone.

clone_size	v_call	j_call	d_call	cdr3_nt	cdr3_aa
NA	TRBV18	TRBJ1-1	TRBD1	TGTGCCAGCTCACCTGTGGGACAGCGGAAGAACACTGAAGCTTTCTTT	CASSPVGQRKNTEAFF
NA	TRBV9	TRBJ2-2	TRBD1	TGTGCCAGCAGCGCTAGGACAGGGTACACCGGGGAGCTGTTTTTT	CASSARTGYTGELFF
NA	TRBV6-5	TRBJ1-6	TRBD1	TGTGCCAGCAGAACTAGACAGGGGGGAGCGCCCCTCCACTTT	CASRTRQGGAPLHF
NA	TRBV5-4	TRBJ2-5	NA	TGTGCCAGCAGCCCCAGAAGCGGCAAGCTCCAAGAGACCCAGTACTTC	CASSPRSGKLQETQYF
NA	TRBV27	TRBJ2-1	NA	TGTGCCAGCAGTTTTTATCCCGAGAAGACCTACAATGAGCAGTTCTTC	CASSFYPEKTYNEQFF
NA	TRBV19	TRBJ1-2	NA	TGTGCCAGTATTTCCAGGGGCTATGGCTACACCTTC	CASISRGYGYTF
NA	TRBV27	TRBJ2-2	NA	TGTGCCAGCAGTTTCCCCCGCGGAACGAACACCGGGGAGCTGTTTTTT	CASSFPRGTNTGELFF
NA	TRBV7-9	TRBJ2-2	TRBD1	TGTGCCAGCAGCTCTCGGGACAGGGAGGGCACCGGGGAGCTGTTTTTT	CASSSRDREGTGELFF
once	TRBV6-2/TRBV6-3	TRBJ1-4	NA	TGTGCCAGCAGCCCTCTTAAAAGGACAGCAACTAATGAAAAACTGTTTTTT	CASSPLKRTATNEKLFF
NA	TRBV28	TRBJ1-4	NA	TGTGCCAGCAGCCACAGTGAAAAACTGTTTTTT	CASSHSEKLFF
NA	TRBV6-5	TRBJ2-3	TRBD2	TGTGCCAGCACACGAGCGGGGTCCACAGATACGCAGTATTTT	CASTRAGSTDTQYF
NA	TRBV4-1	TRBJ1-6	TRBD1	TGCGCCAGCAGCCAAGGGGACAGTATTAATTCACCCCTCCACTTT	CASSQGDSINSPLHF
NA	TRBV19	TRBJ1-2	NA	TGTGCCAGTCACCCCGGATGGGCCTATGGCTACACCTTC	CASHPGWAYGYTF
NA	TRBV28	TRBJ2-1	TRBD1	TGTGCCAGCAGTTTAGAATTCACAGGGGCCTACAATGAGCAGTTCTTC	CASSLEFTGAYNEQFF
NA	TRBV5-1	TRBJ1-2	NA	TGCGCCAGCAGCTTGGATACTAACTATGGCTACACCTTC	CASSLDTNYGYTF
NA	TRBV7-6	TRBJ2-2	TRBD1	TGTGCCAGCAGCCCTCAGACAGGGGGGACCGGGGAGCTGTTTTTT	CASSPQTGGTGELFF
NA	TRBV4-1	TRBJ2-1	NA	TGCGCCAGCAGCCAAGAGCGCCACTCGAATGAGCAGTTCTTC	CASSQERHSNEQFF
NA	TRBV18	TRBJ1-2	TRBD1	TGTGCCAGCTCACCAGATTCTAACAGGGGCTATGGCTACACCTTC	CASSPDSNRGYGYTF
NA	TRBV3-1/TRBV3-2	TRBJ1-5	TRBD1	TGTGCCAGCAGCCCGGGGACAGGGAACAATCAGCCCCAGCATTTT	CASSPGTGNNQPQHF
NA	TRBV14	TRBJ2-2	NA	TGTGCCAGCAGCCAAGAGGGCTCGGGGGAGCTGTTTTTT	CASSQEGSGELFF
NA	TRBV11-2	TRBJ1-1	NA	TGTGCCAGCAGCTTGGAGAGGGGGACTGAAGCTTTCTTT	CASSLERGTEAFF
NA	TRBV27	TRBJ1-5	TRBD1	TGTGCCAGCAGTTTGGTCACAGGGGGCAATCAGCCCCAGCATTTT	CASSLVTGGNQPQHF
once	TRBV28	TRBJ2-7	NA	TGTGCCAGCAGTTTACAGGGGCTCGGCGAGCAGTACTTC	CASSLQGLGEQYF
NA	TRBV6-6	TRBJ1-2	NA	TGTGCCAGCACGGGGGGCTCAGGCTACACCTTC	CASTGGSGYTF
NA	TRBV20-1	TRBJ2-1	NA	TGCAGTGCCCGAGGGAAGAATGAGCAGTTCTTC	CSARGKNEQFF
NA	TRBV6-5	TRBJ2-3	NA	TGTGCCAGCAGTTACTCGAATAGCGCAGATACGCAGTATTTT	CASSYSNSADTQYF
NA	TRBV6-5	TRBJ1-6	NA	TGTGCCAGCAGTTACCGCCGGAGCTCCTATAATTCACCCCTCCACTTT	CASSYRRSSYNSPLHF
once	TRBV18	TRBJ2-7	NA	TGTGCCAGCTCACCCTCCCAGGGGCCCGAGCAGTACTTC	CASSPSQGPEQYF
NA	TRBV6-5	TRBJ2-7	TRBD1	TGTGCCAGCGGTAGGCAGGGGGTAGGTAGCGACGAGCAGTACTTC	CASGRQGVGSDEQYF
NA	TRBV7-8	TRBJ2-5	TRBD1	TGTGCCAGCAGTTACAGGGGTTTGGAGACCCAGTACTTC	CASSYRGLETQYF